The 22 T cell receptor beta chains below were found in one sample sequenced in a study of CD8+ T cells in alopecia areata. After isolation, RNA underwent reverse transcription to generate cDNA as the sequencing template. The table came from immunoSEQ multiplex PCR; TCRdb's copy has only in-frame clones and leaves some out. Of roughly 110,000 clones detected, about four fifths appear once; the ten largest clones hold roughly 25%. As for treatment: oral pan-JAK inhibitor, 5-10 mg twice daily. The source material was CD8+ T cells sorted from blood, sampled at week 24, from a patient treated with tofacitinib. All receptors derive from a human donor with alopecia areata.

The rearrangement links TRBV11-1 to TRBJ2-1; 10 bases line up with TRBD2. The V segment lost 1 base and the J segment 7 bases; nucleotides outside the gene matches: 7. The CDR3 is 16 amino acids. Germline V CDR1 and CDR2: SGHAT, FQDESV (reference sequence). In DNA form, the CDR3 reads TGTGCCAGCAGCTTAGAAGCGGGGGGGCCGTTAAATGAGCAGTTCTTC. Translated, it gives CASSLEAGGPLNEQFF. The complete variable domain, with remaining parts taken from reference TRBV11-1 and TRBJ2-1, reads EAEVAQSPRYKITEKSQAVAFWCDPISGHATLYWYRQILGQGPELLVQFQDESVVDDSQLPKDRFSAERLKGVDSTLKIQPAELGDSAMYLCASSLEAGGPLNEQFFGPGTRLTVL.

With regard to this clone: Its ends do not fully match the called genes, so a read error is possible. In nucleotides, the CDR3 is TGCAGCGAAAGAGGCTCCCACAATGAGCAGTTCTTC. It specifies CSERGSHNEQFF. The chain is built from TRBV29-1 and TRBJ2-1; D is ambiguous. The CDR3 totals 12 residues. CDR1 and CDR2 (germline): SQVTM, ANQGSEA.

This chain connects TRBV27 to TRBJ2-7, with D possibly being TRBD1 (6 bases). Trimming took off 6 bases at V and 2 bases at J, with 14 bases between the two ends. The germline V gene has CDR1 MNHEY and CDR2 SMNVEV (reference sequence). The CDR3 length is 14 residues. CDR3 nucleotides: TGTGCCAGCAGGCCGACAGGACTTACCTACGAGCAGTACTTC. This sequence encodes CASRPTGLTYEQYF.

This clone was counted only a few times. The chain employs TRBV29-1 and TRBJ2-7; D is undetermined. V shed 2 bases and J shed 7 bases, with 12 bases lying between them. There are 12 residues in the CDR3. Germline V gene sequence: CDR1 SQVTM, CDR2 ANQGSEA. CDR3 loop: CSVELPGLEQYF. In DNA form, the CDR3 reads TGCAGCGTTGAACTTCCCGGCTTAGAGCAGTACTTC.

The chain recombines TRBV7-8 with TRBJ2-7; TRBD1 agrees at 10 bases. Germline CDR1 reads SGHVS; CDR2 reads FQNEAQ. The CDR3 has 15 residues. V dropped 4 bases and J dropped 2; count of bases not matched to a gene: 5. The CDR3 loop is CASSSGQGIPYEQYF. For the CDR3, the DNA is TGTGCCAGCAGCTCGGGACAGGGGATACCCTACGAGCAGTACTTC.

V usage is TRBV7-9 and J usage is TRBJ2-1; D call uncertain. The CDR3 has 13 amino acids. Trimming left V 4 bases short and J 0 bases short, with 4 bases between. Germline V CDR1 and CDR2: SEHNR, FQNEAQ (reference sequence). The CDR3 DNA reads TGTGCCAGCAGCTCCAGCTCCTACAATGAGCAGTTCTTC. Its protein is CASSSSSYNEQFF.

The rearrangement links TRBV6-1 to TRBJ1-5, with D perhaps matching TRBD1 (5 bases). From germline, CDR1 is MNHNS and CDR2 SASEGT. The CDR3 loop spans 15 amino acids. The V gene lost 5 bases and the J gene lost 5 bases, with 16 bases spanning the gap. In DNA, the CDR3 is TGTGCCAGCAGTTCCGGGACTACGAGGCATCAGCCCCAGCATTTT. It is translated as CASSSGTTRHQPQHF.

The V call is TRBV7-2, the J call TRBJ2-7; no clear D gene. Trimming shortened V by 5 bases and J by 3 bases, and 5 bases separated the two germline ends. Germline V gene lookup returns CDR1 SGHTA and CDR2 FQGNSA. This CDR3 is built from 11 residues. The CDR3 DNA is TGTGCCAGCAGCCAAGACTACGAGCAGTACTTC. It specifies CASSQDYEQYF. Full variable domain (missing parts from reference TRBV7-2 and TRBJ2-7): GAGVSQSPSNKVTEKGKDVELRCDPISGHTALYWYRQSLGQGLEFLIYFQGNSAPDKSGLPSDRFSAERTGGSVSTLTIQRTQQEDSAVYLCASSQDYEQYFGPGTRLTVT.

This clone was recorded a few times. J is TRBJ2-7 and V is TRBV6-5, with a weak D call TRBD2 (6 bases). CDR3 size: 15 residues. Germline V lookup: CDR1 MNHEY, CDR2 SVGAGI. V lost 6 bases, J lost 5 bases, and 20 bases lay in between. The CDR3 region is CASSPEPGRTDEQYF. In DNA form, the CDR3 reads TGTGCCAGCAGCCCCGAGCCGGGGAGGACTGACGAGCAGTACTTC.

The chain uses TRBV30 and TRBJ2-3, with 14 bases matching TRBD2. The length of the CDR3 is 15 residues. CDR1 and CDR2 from the germline V gene are GTSNPN and SVGIG (reference sequence). The V gene end was trimmed by 3 bases and the J gene end by 4 bases; junction bases not matched to a gene: 3. The CDR3 region is CAWSRLAGGSDTQYF. The DNA of the CDR3 is TGTGCCTGGAGCCGACTAGCGGGGGGGTCAGATACGCAGTATTTT.

This clone was counted once. CDR3 nucleotide sequence: TGCAGCGTCGTGCCCCACAGGCTCAGCACAGATACGCAGTATTTT. Amino acids: CSVVPHRLSTDTQYF. The genes are TRBV29-1 and TRBJ2-3, with D possibly TRBD1 on 5 matching bases. The V gene lost 6 bases and the J gene lost 0 bases, with 16 bases spanning the gap. This CDR3 is 15 amino acids long. CDR1 SQVTM and CDR2 ANQGSEA come from the germline V gene.

The rearrangement links TRBV5-4 to TRBJ2-1; D not certain. V dropped 4 bases and J dropped 4 bases, with 6 bases sitting between them. This CDR3 region has 12 residues. Germline values: CDR1 SGHNT, CDR2 YYREEE (reference sequence). The CDR3 DNA is TGTGCCAGCAGCCAACAATACAATGAGCAGTTCTTC. It encodes CASSQQYNEQFF. Based on the CDR3 plus reference TRBV5-4 and TRBJ2-1, the full variable domain is ETGVTQSPTHLIKTRGQQVTLRCSSQSGHNTVSWYQQALGQGPQFIFQYYREEENGRGNFPPRFSGLQFPNYSSELNVNALELDDSALYLCASSQQYNEQFFGPGTRLTVL.

The V call is TRBV19, the J call TRBJ2-7; 7 bases are a match to TRBD1. The junction had 13 bases not matched to a gene; V was cut back by 9 bases and J by 5 bases. CDR3 length equals 14 residues. Germline lookup yields CDR1 LNHDA and CDR2 SQIVND (reference sequence). In DNA form, the CDR3 reads TGTGCCAGCAAGCCGACAGGGTTGGCCAACGAGCAGTACTTC. Translated, it gives CASKPTGLANEQYF.

V usage is TRBV6-1 and J usage is TRBJ2-7; D assignment may be TRBD1 or TRBD2 (5 bases each). Germline V lookup: CDR1 MNHNS, CDR2 SASEGT. V was cut by 10 bases and J by 0 bases, with 16 bases left in between. This CDR3 has 14 amino acids. CDR3: CATPPSGASYEQYF. CDR3 coding DNA: TGTGCCACCCCCCCCTCCGGGGCCTCCTACGAGCAGTACTTC.

This rearrangement joins TRBV29-1 to TRBJ2-7; D possibly corresponds to TRBD2 (6 bases). Trimming removed 3 bases from V and 5 bases from J, with 14 bases in between. The CDR3 has 13 residues. Per the germline V gene, CDR1 is SQVTM and CDR2 is ANQGSEA. CDR3 loop: CSVDIPSVNEQYF. CDR3 DNA: TGCAGCGTTGATATCCCTAGCGTCAACGAGCAGTACTTC.

The chain couples TRBV6-5 to TRBJ1-1; 7 nucleotides match TRBD1. Germline CDR1 and CDR2: MNHEY and SVGAGI. The CDR3 covers 13 residues. The V gene end was trimmed by 2 bases and the J gene end by 4 bases; junction bases not matched to a gene: 1. CDR3 nucleotides: TGTGCCAGCAGTTACCGGGACAGCACTGAAGCTTTCTTT. Amino acids: CASSYRDSTEAFF.

CDR3 region: CASSLAPSTLEATEAFF. The CDR3 DNA reads as TGTGCCAGCAGCTTAGCACCCTCGACACTCGAGGCCACTGAAGCTTTCTTT. The genes are TRBV7-9 and TRBJ1-1; D not resolved. The CDR3 is made up of 17 amino acids. V lost 0 bases, J lost 4 bases, and 18 bases lay in between. CDR1 and CDR2 from the germline V gene are SEHNR and FQNEAQ (reference sequence).

This chain joins TRBV29-1 and TRBJ2-7, with TRBD2 matching 13 bases. The trim removed 3 bases at V and 1 base at J, leaving 9 bases unmatched. This CDR3 contains 17 residues. Germline V gene sequence: CDR1 SQVTM, CDR2 ANQGSEA. CDR3 residues: CSVDTSGGADRSYEQYF. DNA for the CDR3: TGCAGCGTTGACACTAGCGGGGGGGCCGATCGATCCTACGAGCAGTACTTC.

The V gene is TRBV4-3, the J gene TRBJ2-3, with a tentative D call TRBD1 (5 bases). CDR1 and CDR2 (germline): LGHNA, YSLEER. The CDR3 length is 15 residues. The V end lost 0 bases, the J end lost 0 bases, and 7 bases lay between the germline ends. CDR3: CASSQEHRSTDTQYF. The DNA of the CDR3 is TGCGCCAGCAGCCAAGAACACAGGAGCACAGATACGCAGTATTTT.

The table lists this clone with a few counts. The V call is TRBV2, the J call TRBJ2-2; D perhaps matches TRBD2 (5 bases). In germline, CDR1 is SNHLY, CDR2 FYNNEI. The V gene lost 3 bases and the J gene lost 9 bases, with 11 bases spanning the gap. This CDR3 comprises 13 residues. In DNA, the CDR3 is TGTGCCAGCAGTGAGAGGGCGTTCAGGGAGCTGTTTTTT. It encodes CASSERAFRELFF.

The J gene is TRBJ1-5, the V gene TRBV23-1; unclear D gene. TRBV23-1 counts as an open reading frame of uncertain function. The CDR3 spans 15 residues. Trimming removed 5 bases from V and 6 bases from J, with 17 bases in between. The CDR3 DNA reads as TGCGCCAGCAGTAACCCGGGTCAGGCGGGTCAGCCCCAGCATTTT. Translating it yields CASSNPGQAGQPQHF.

The V gene is TRBV29-1, the J gene TRBJ2-1; 10 bases match TRBD2. V lost 7 bases, J lost 1 base, and 10 bases stayed unmatched. From germline, CDR1 is SQVTM and CDR2 ANQGSEA. This CDR3 has 16 residues. The CDR3 protein is CSALEASGGSYNEQFF. Here the CDR3 DNA reads TGCAGCGCCCTGGAAGCTAGCGGGGGTTCCTACAATGAGCAGTTCTTC.